This T cell receptor beta chain stems from a study of T cell clonotyping in hematopoietic cell transplantation. Overall study findings and caveats: At the given depth, recipient repertoires were over 95% de novo clonotypes.

Germline V gives CDR1 SGHRS, CDR2 YFSETQ. The CDR3 runs to 15 residues. Trimming cost V 5 bases and J 1 base, with 12 bases left between them. TCRdb's table, derived via immunoSEQ multiplex PCR, lists solely in-frame clones and lacks some. The data hold approximately 20,000 clones, with approximately 79% observed a single time. Points on this clone: Its antigen is unknown.

This receptor was obtained from a man between 60 and 75 years old in good health. Some clones in this sample may be carry-over from other donors' samples. The sequenced sample consisted of peripheral blood mononuclear cells. V gene TRBV5-1 combines with J gene TRBJ2-2; no clear D gene. CDR3 protein: CASSSPTENTGELFF. CDR3 nucleotides: TGCGCCAGCAGTTCACCTACAGAGAACACCGGGGAGCTGTTTTTT.